A single sample gave rise to the 19 T cell receptor beta chains below, sequenced in a study of chemoradiotherapy in HPV16-positive cancers. Method: immunoSEQ multiplex PCR; TCRdb's copy keeps in-frame clones and lacks some. The table lists about 4,300 clones, more than 60% of them singletons, with about 5% in the top ten. Source: tumor tissue, taken from a patient who underwent chemoradiotherapy. The receptors derive from a human donor with HPV-associated anogenital cancer.

This clone was seen once. This chain uses TRBV19 with TRBJ2-3; a weak D match, TRBD2 (5 bases). Trimming removed 5 bases at V and 6 bases at J, with 12 bases between. Germline CDR1 reads LNHDA; CDR2 reads SQIVND (reference sequence). The CDR3 runs to 13 residues. The CDR3 DNA reads TGTGCCAGTAGTGTACTCAGAGGGGATACGCAGTATTTT. Amino acid sequence: CASSVLRGDTQYF.

The chain links TRBV7-9 to TRBJ2-1; D is unclear. The V end lost 5 bases, the J end lost 9 bases, and 11 bases lay between the germline ends. The CDR3 length is 12 residues. Per germline, CDR1 SEHNR and CDR2 FQNEAQ (reference sequence). The CDR3 sequence: CASSLSEIEQFF. The CDR3 DNA follows: TGTGCCAGCAGCCTTAGTGAAATTGAGCAGTTCTTC. The full variable domain, in which reference TRBV7-9 and TRBJ2-1 provide the parts outside the CDR3, is DTGVSQNPRHKITKRGQNVTFRCDPISEHNRLYWYRQTLGQGPEFLTYFQNEAQLEKSRLLSDRFSAERPKGSFSTLEIQRTEQGDSAMYLCASSLSEIEQFFGPGTRLTVL.

V and J are TRBV2 and TRBJ2-7; 9 positions match TRBD1. The CDR3 is 14 amino acids. The germline CDR1 and CDR2 sequences are SNHLY and FYNNEI. The J segment lost 3 bases and the V segment lost 5 bases, leaving 5 bases of the junction unmatched. CDR3 protein: CASSQDRGFYEQYF. The CDR3 DNA follows: TGTGCCAGCAGTCAGGACAGGGGATTCTACGAGCAGTACTTC.

The V and J genes are TRBV19 and TRBJ2-3; the D gene is possibly TRBD1 (5 bases). CDR3 size: 15 residues. V shed 4 bases and J shed 2 bases, with 13 bases lying between them. The germline CDR1 and CDR2 sequences are LNHDA and SQIVND (reference sequence). The CDR3 sequence: CASSRYKQDTDTQYF. For the CDR3, the DNA is TGTGCCAGTAGTAGATACAAACAGGACACAGATACGCAGTATTTT.

The V call is TRBV6-1, the J call TRBJ1-4; the D is unclear. Germline V gives CDR1 MNHNS, CDR2 SASEGT. The CDR3 sequence is 11 residues long. With 4 bases removed from V and 7 bases from J, the gap between germline ends came to 4 bases. The CDR3 protein is CASSGVEKLFF. The CDR3 DNA reads as TGTGCCAGCAGTGGGGTTGAAAAACTGTTTTTT.

The chain carries TRBV5-6 and TRBJ1-1; possibly TRBD1 for D (6 bases). The length of the CDR3 is 14 residues. In germline, CDR1 is SGHDT, CDR2 YYEEEE. V shed 4 bases and J shed 2 bases, with 12 bases lying between them. CDR3 DNA: TGTGCCAGCAGCCTAGCAGGGACAAACACTGAAGCTTTCTTT. Its protein is CASSLAGTNTEAFF.

The gene calls are TRBV7-2 and TRBJ1-5; perhaps TRBD1 as D (5 bases). V dropped 1 base and J dropped 8 bases, with 12 bases sitting between them. The germline V gene encodes CDR1 SGHTA and CDR2 FQGNSA. The CDR3 has 14 residues. The CDR3 bases are TGTGCCAGCAGCTTAGGGGGGGGGATAAAGCCCCAGCATTTT. This translates into CASSLGGGIKPQHF.

This clone was observed a few times. The J gene is TRBJ2-7, the V gene TRBV7-9; D is possibly TRBD2 (6 bases). V dropped 8 bases and J dropped 4 bases, with 21 bases sitting between them. The CDR3 runs 15 residues. Looked up from germline, CDR1 is SEHNR and CDR2 is FQNEAQ (reference sequence). The CDR3 nucleotides are TGTGCCAGCTCGGGGGAGGCGAGATCTCCTTACGAGCAGTACTTC. Residues: CASSGEARSPYEQYF.

This clone has a single count. The chain couples TRBV19 to TRBJ1-5; maybe TRBD1 (5 bases). Germline loops: CDR1 LNHDA, CDR2 SQIVND (reference sequence). Trimming removed 3 bases from V and 3 bases from J, with 15 bases in between. The CDR3 is 16 residues long. The CDR3 nucleotides read TGTGCCAGTAGTATTGGACGACAGAATCCCAATCAGCCCCAGCATTTT. Protein: CASSIGRQNPNQPQHF.

This clone was recorded once. The DNA of the CDR3 is TGCGCCAGCAGCCTCCCCGAGAGGAATGAGCAGTTCTTC. This encodes CASSLPERNEQFF. The J gene is TRBJ2-1, the V gene TRBV5-1; the D is unclear. Germline CDR1 SGHRS, CDR2 YFSETQ. This CDR3 has 13 amino acids. Trimming left V 4 bases short and J 7 bases short, with 12 bases between.

The V call is TRBV30, the J call TRBJ2-2, with 9 bases aligning to TRBD1. V dropped 1 base and J dropped 4; count of bases not matched to a gene: 7. The length of the CDR3 is 16 residues. Per germline, CDR1 GTSNPN and CDR2 SVGIG (reference sequence). CDR3 sequence reads: CAWSADRGVGTGELFF. The CDR3 DNA reads TGTGCCTGGAGTGCAGACAGGGGGGTTGGCACCGGGGAGCTGTTTTTT.

With regard to this clone: A read error may produce the germline difference seen at one junction end. The CDR3 loop reads CASREGGGAGNTIYF. The CDR3, as DNA: TGTGCCAGCAGGGAAGGTGGGGGCGCTGGAAACACCATATATTTT. The chain couples TRBV2 to TRBJ1-3; possible D gene TRBD1, 6 bases. Germline lookup yields CDR1 SNHLY and CDR2 FYNNEI. The CDR3 totals 15 residues.

V and J are TRBV6-4 and TRBJ2-1; 12 bases match TRBD2. V lost 5 bases to trimming and J lost 6 bases; unmatched junction nucleotides: 5. Germline loops: CDR1 MRHNA, CDR2 SNTAGT. CDR3 length: 15 amino acids. CDR3 loop: CASSTGTSGFNEQFF. For the CDR3, the DNA is TGTGCCAGCAGTACCGGGACTAGCGGGTTCAATGAGCAGTTCTTC.

This rearrangement joins TRBV5-1 to TRBJ2-6; no definite D call. The CDR3 consists of 15 residues. Germline CDR1 SGHRS, CDR2 YFSETQ. Trimming stripped 0 bases from V and 2 bases from J, with 6 bases between. CDR3: CASSLAVAGANVLTF. The CDR3 DNA reads TGCGCCAGCAGCTTGGCTGTAGCTGGGGCCAACGTCCTGACTTTC.

J is TRBJ2-1 and V is TRBV29-1, with 12 bases matching TRBD2. CDR1 and CDR2 from the germline V gene are SQVTM and ANQGSEA. Trimming removed 4 bases from V and 6 bases from J; junction bases left unmatched: 10. CDR3 length: 16 amino acids. This chain's CDR3 is CSVVYTASGRANEQFF. CDR3 DNA sequence: TGCAGCGTTGTTTATACCGCTAGCGGGAGGGCCAATGAGCAGTTCTTC.

This chain connects TRBV18 to TRBJ1-2; D may be TRBD1 (5 bases). V dropped 6 bases and J dropped 0 bases, with 17 bases sitting between them. The CDR3 is 16 residues long. Germline CDR1 KGHSH, CDR2 LQKENI. CDR3 sequence reads: CASSQEPGPANYGYTF. As DNA, the CDR3 is TGTGCCAGCTCCCAGGAACCGGGGCCCGCTAACTATGGCTACACCTTC.

The chain uses TRBV28 and TRBJ2-3; D is ambiguous. The CDR3 is 14 residues long. V lost 4 bases, J lost 4 bases, and 12 bases lay in between. Germline V lookup: CDR1 MDHEN, CDR2 SYDVKM. CDR3 residues: CASSSSPSPDTQYF. CDR3 nucleotide sequence: TGTGCCAGCAGTTCCTCTCCGAGCCCAGATACGCAGTATTTT. Together with reference TRBV28 and TRBJ2-3, the CDR3 gives the full variable domain: DVKVTQSSRYLVKRTGEKVFLECVQDMDHENMFWYRQDPGLGLRLIYFSYDVKMKEKGDIPEGYSVSREKKERFSLILESASTNQTSMYLCASSSSPSPDTQYFGPGTRLTVL.

The V gene is TRBV7-3, the J gene TRBJ2-1; D is possibly TRBD1 or TRBD2 (5 bases each). The CDR3 has 15 amino acids. V lost 5 bases and J lost 6, with 17 bases in between. Germline CDR1 and CDR2: SGHTA and FQGTGA. The CDR3 DNA reads TGTGCCAGCAGCCCCATGGGGGAAAGGGGCAATGAGCAGTTCTTC. It encodes CASSPMGERGNEQFF.

This chain links TRBV5-1 with TRBJ2-5, with TRBD2 matching 8 bases. The V segment lost 3 bases and the J segment 4 bases; nucleotides outside the gene matches: 11. Germline V gene lookup returns CDR1 SGHRS and CDR2 YFSETQ. The CDR3 runs 16 residues. The CDR3 protein is CASSSSGQREGETQYF. The CDR3 coding sequence is TGCGCCAGCAGCTCTAGCGGGCAAAGAGAGGGAGAGACCCAGTACTTC.